This T cell receptor (beta chain) was profiled in a study of blood T cell repertoires in COVID-19. The CDR3 spans 16 residues. Germline V gene sequence: CDR1 LGHDT, CDR2 YNNKEL (reference sequence). After removal of 2 bases from V and 6 bases from J, the junction contained 10 bases not matched to a gene. Using immunoSEQ multiplex PCR, the repertoire was profiled, and TCRdb retains in-frame clones only, with some absent. Here the sample spans roughly 25,000 clones, about 90% being singletons. The sequenced sample was peripheral blood. The chain combines TRBV3-1 (or the pseudogene TRBV3-2) with TRBJ1-3, with 7 bases matching TRBD1. This TCR derives from a human donor in a cohort sampled during active COVID-19. CDR3 sequence reads: CASSQQTTGPQNTIYF. DNA of the CDR3: TGTGCCAGCAGCCAACAAACGACAGGGCCGCAAAACACCATATATTTT.